The 30 T cell receptor beta chains presented below share a single source sample, sequenced in a study of blood T cell repertoires in COVID-19. The repertoire was sequenced with immunoSEQ multiplex PCR; TCRdb's copy has only in-frame clones and lacks some. The sample holds 150,000 to 200,000 clones, over 70% seen once. The specimen sequenced was peripheral blood. The receptor source for this set is a man aged 55-75 years with active or convalescent COVID-19.

The V and J genes are TRBV18 and TRBJ2-7; TRBD1 aligns across 10 bases. Germline loops: CDR1 KGHSH, CDR2 LQKENI. CDR3 size: 15 residues. The ends lost 2 bases at V and 3 bases at J; junction bases unmatched: 4. CDR3: CASSPGQGDHYEQYF. The CDR3 nucleotides are TGTGCCAGCTCACCAGGACAGGGGGACCACTACGAGCAGTACTTC.

The rearrangement uses TRBV6-2 or TRBV6-3 and TRBJ2-5; no reliable D call. This CDR3 has 13 amino acids. V dropped 0 bases and J dropped 5 bases, with 7 bases sitting between them. Germline V gene lookup returns CDR1 MNHEY and CDR2 SVGEGT. The DNA of the CDR3 is TGTGCCAGCAGTTACTCGACTGTGGAGACCCAGTACTTC. Protein: CASSYSTVETQYF.

The J gene is TRBJ2-3, the V gene TRBV11-2, with a tentative D call TRBD2 (6 bases). Deletions cut 7 bases from V and 1 base from J, with 12 bases between. The CDR3 has 14 amino acids. Germline values: CDR1 SGHAT, CDR2 FQNNGV. The chain's CDR3 is CASNPGVGTDTQYF. The CDR3 region has the DNA TGTGCCAGCAACCCGGGAGTGGGCACAGATACGCAGTATTTT. The whole variable domain, filled in from reference TRBV11-2 and TRBJ2-3, reads EAGVAQSPRYKIIEKRQSVAFWCNPISGHATLYWYQQILGQGPKLLIQFQNNGVVDDSQLPKDRFSAERLKGVDSTLKIQPAKLEDSAVYLCASNPGVGTDTQYFGPGTRLTVL.

The genes are TRBV7-8 and TRBJ1-2, with a possible D match to TRBD1 (6 bases). The CDR3 consists of 15 residues. CDR1 and CDR2 from the germline V gene are SGHVS and FQNEAQ. V was pared by 5 bases and J by 0 bases, with 13 bases between. CDR3 sequence reads: CASSHNRASNYGYTF. The CDR3 DNA is TGTGCCAGCAGCCATAACAGGGCTTCTAACTATGGCTACACCTTC.

The chain has TRBV20-1 and TRBJ2-3; possible D gene TRBD1, 6 bases. CDR1 is DFQATT, CDR2 SNEGSKA, per germline (reference sequence). The germline V and J ends were trimmed by 3 bases and 4 bases, with 17 bases remaining between them. This CDR3 region has 15 residues. The CDR3 nucleotides are TGCAGTGCTAGTTTAGGGGGAATTGGGGCAGATACGCAGTATTTT. It is translated as CSASLGGIGADTQYF.

This chain connects TRBV23-1 to TRBJ1-5; D call uncertain. TRBV23-1 is flagged as an ORF with uncertain function. Trimming left V 8 bases short and J 5 bases short, with 13 bases between. CDR3 length: 13 residues. CDR3 amino acids: CASPNRTYQPQHF. The DNA for the CDR3 is TGCGCCAGCCCCAATAGAACGTATCAGCCCCAGCATTTT.

This sequence joins TRBV18 and TRBJ2-7, with TRBD1 identical over 7 bases. This CDR3 has 14 amino acids. J lost 6 bases, V lost 5 bases, and 10 bases had no gene match. Germline CDR1 reads KGHSH; CDR2 reads LQKENI. CDR3 bases: TGTGCCAGCTCAACAAAGACAGGGTCGAGCGAGCAGTACTTC. Translating gives CASSTKTGSSEQYF.

The chain uses TRBV27 and TRBJ2-2, with a weak D call TRBD1 (7 bases). From germline, CDR1 is MNHEY and CDR2 SMNVEV (reference sequence). Trimming cost V 5 bases and J 11 bases, with 15 bases left between them. CDR3 length equals 13 residues. The CDR3: CASSPRRGLELFF. CDR3 coding DNA: TGTGCCAGCAGTCCCCGGAGGGGGCTAGAGCTGTTTTTT.

The chain recombines TRBV24-1 with TRBJ2-5; TRBD1 is a possible D gene (6 bases). The CDR3 has 17 residues. Trimming cost V 1 base and J 1 base, with 15 bases left between them. Germline CDR1 is KGHDR and CDR2 is SFDVKD. CDR3 in DNA: TGTGCCACCAGTGATTTACGTGAGACAGGCCTCCAAGAGACCCAGTACTTC. It translates to CATSDLRETGLQETQYF.

This chain joins TRBV29-1 and TRBJ1-2, with a weak D call TRBD1 (6 bases). The CDR3 runs to 12 residues. From germline, CDR1 is SQVTM and CDR2 ANQGSEA. Trimming removed 2 bases from V and 8 bases from J, with 12 bases in between. In DNA form, the CDR3 reads TGCAGCGTTGAATCTGGGGGCGGAGGCTACACCTTC. Its protein product is CSVESGGGGYTF.

V and J are TRBV2 and TRBJ2-2; TRBD1 is a possible D gene (6 bases). The CDR3 extends over 13 amino acids. Between the trimmed V and J ends, which lost 5 bases and 5 bases, there was a span of 9 bases. The germline V gene encodes CDR1 SNHLY and CDR2 FYNNEI. CDR3 bases: TGTGCCAGCAGTTTTAGGGGGACCGGGGAGCTGTTTTTT. It encodes CASSFRGTGELFF.

The chain carries TRBV6-6 and TRBJ1-4; possible D gene TRBD1, 5 bases. Per the germline V gene, CDR1 is MNHNY and CDR2 is SVGAGI (reference sequence). Trimming removed 2 bases at V and 8 bases at J, with 12 bases between. This CDR3 is built from 14 residues. The CDR3 coding sequence is TGTGCCAGCAGTTACAGGGGCGAGTTGGAAAAACTGTTTTTT. The encoded protein is CASSYRGELEKLFF.

The V gene is TRBV3-1 (or the pseudogene TRBV3-2), the J gene TRBJ2-7, with D perhaps matching TRBD2 (5 bases). CDR3 length: 14 amino acids. The V end was cut by 1 base, the J end by 5 bases, with 12 bases between. The germline gives CDR1 LGHDT, CDR2 YNNKEL (reference sequence). The CDR3 DNA reads TGTGCCAGCAGCCAAGGAGCGGCCCAGGACGAGCAGTACTTC. Its translation: CASSQGAAQDEQYF.

In its sample, this clone was seen a few times. This chain links TRBV5-6 with TRBJ2-3; weak D call: TRBD2 (6 bases). The V and J ends lost 2 bases and 2 bases respectively, with 12 bases between them. From germline, CDR1 is SGHDT and CDR2 YYEEEE. The CDR3 has 15 amino acids. The CDR3 region is CASSFIAGNTDTQYF. The CDR3 nucleotides are TGTGCCAGCAGCTTTATTGCGGGGAACACAGATACGCAGTATTTT.

This chain links TRBV6-5 with TRBJ1-3, with 7 positions matching TRBD1. The J segment lost 4 bases and the V segment lost 6 bases, leaving 0 bases of the junction unmatched. This CDR3 spans 12 amino acids. Germline V CDR1 and CDR2: MNHEY, SVGAGI. The CDR3 coding sequence is TGTGCCAGCAGGGACAGGGGAAACACCATATATTTT. Its protein is CASRDRGNTIYF.

The gene calls are TRBV6-5 and TRBJ2-7; 7 bases match TRBD1. Trimming at V came to 4 bases and at J to 3 bases, leaving 3 bases not matched to a gene. CDR1 is MNHEY and CDR2 is SVGAGI in the germline V gene. CDR3 size: 13 residues. In DNA, the CDR3 is TGTGCCAGCAGTTCCTACAGGGGCTACGAGCAGTACTTC. Translating gives CASSSYRGYEQYF.

The sample holds a few counts of this clone. The chain links TRBV19 to TRBJ2-2; 8 bases line up with TRBD2. The J segment lost 5 bases and the V segment lost 7 bases, leaving 6 bases of the junction unmatched. Germline V gene sequence: CDR1 LNHDA, CDR2 SQIVND (reference sequence). The CDR3 loop spans 14 amino acids. CDR3 amino acids: CASKRGTETGELFF. The CDR3, as DNA: TGTGCCAGTAAGCGGGGGACGGAGACCGGGGAGCTGTTTTTT.

In this sample, this clone turned up a few times. Here the CDR3 DNA reads TGTGCCAGCAGCCCTGAGCGGGAGGGCCCCTACAATGAGCAGTTCTTC. Protein product: CASSPEREGPYNEQFF. The chain carries TRBV5-4 and TRBJ2-1; 10 nucleotides line up with TRBD2. The CDR3 runs to 16 residues. The V gene end was trimmed by 4 bases and the J gene end by 2 bases; junction bases not matched to a gene: 6. Germline V CDR1 and CDR2: SGHNT, YYREEE (reference sequence).

This clone occurred a few times. V gene TRBV7-2 combines with J gene TRBJ2-7, with 7 bases that match TRBD2. Germline CDR1 is SGHTA and CDR2 is FQGNSA. The CDR3 spans 15 residues. Unmatched junction bases numbered 8, after V lost 4 bases and J lost 2 bases. The CDR3 region is CASSSEASGPYEQYF. CDR3 DNA sequence: TGTGCCAGCAGCTCTGAGGCTAGCGGCCCCTACGAGCAGTACTTC.

This chain connects TRBV7-2 to TRBJ2-7, with 13 bases matching TRBD2. The CDR3 has 16 residues. J lost 5 bases, V lost 4 bases, and 8 bases had no gene match. In germline, CDR1 is SGHTA, CDR2 FQGNSA. The CDR3 nucleotides are TGTGCCAGCAGCTCCTCCGGGACTAGCGGGACCCACGAGCAGTACTTC. Encoded protein: CASSSSGTSGTHEQYF.

CDR3 protein: CAISERGSGELFF. The CDR3 DNA is TGTGCCATCAGTGAGAGGGGATCCGGGGAGCTGTTTTTT. The chain joins TRBV10-3 to TRBJ2-2; possible D gene TRBD1, 5 bases. V shed 2 bases and J shed 6 bases, with 7 bases lying between them. CDR3 length: 13 amino acids. Germline CDR1 and CDR2: ENHRY and SYGVKD.

This chain joins TRBV3-1 (or the pseudogene TRBV3-2) and TRBJ2-2; TRBD1 is a possible D gene (6 bases). CDR1 LGHDT and CDR2 YNNKEL come from the germline V gene (reference sequence). Deletions cut 2 bases from V and 5 bases from J, with 6 bases between. The CDR3 extends over 13 amino acids. DNA of the CDR3: TGTGCCAGCAGCCAACAGGGGACCGGGGAGCTGTTTTTT. This sequence encodes CASSQQGTGELFF.

V usage is TRBV21-1 and J usage is TRBJ1-6; TRBD1, as called in the table, went unchecked against the DNA. TRBV21-1 is flagged as a pseudogene. The CDR3 is made up of 20 amino acids. CDR3 DNA sequence: TGTGCCAGCAGCTCCTCCTCGGGCTCAGTTTCAGGGCAGTGTAATTCACCCCTCCACTTT. Its translation is CASSSSSGSVSGQCNSPLHF.

This rearrangement joins TRBV4-3 to TRBJ1-1; perhaps TRBD1 as D (5 bases). The CDR3 sequence is 14 residues long. Germline lookup yields CDR1 LGHNA and CDR2 YSLEER. The V end lost 1 base, the J end lost 5 bases, and 11 bases lay between the germline ends. The CDR3 loop reads CASSQAGTKTEAFF. DNA of the CDR3: TGCGCCAGCAGCCAAGCTGGGACTAAGACTGAAGCTTTCTTT.

CDR3 in amino acids: CASSLSRNQPQHF. CDR3 bases: TGTGCCAGCAGTCTTTCACGGAATCAGCCCCAGCATTTT. This chain uses TRBV27 with TRBJ1-5; unclear D gene. The CDR3 consists of 13 residues. The germline gives CDR1 MNHEY, CDR2 SMNVEV (reference sequence). Deletions cut 5 bases from V and 4 bases from J, with 9 bases between.

The chain recombines TRBV5-1 with TRBJ1-3, with a possible D match to TRBD1 (5 bases). Per germline, CDR1 SGHRS and CDR2 YFSETQ. The CDR3 covers 14 residues. Trimming took off 4 bases at V and 3 bases at J, with 11 bases between the two ends. The CDR3 reads CASSPTVGGNTIYF. Written as DNA, the CDR3 is TGCGCCAGCAGCCCGACAGTGGGTGGAAACACCATATATTTT. Full variable domain (remainder filled in from reference TRBV5-1 and TRBJ1-3): KAGVTQTPRYLIKTRGQQVTLSCSPISGHRSVSWYQQTPGQGLQFLFEYFSETQRNKGNFPGRFSGRQFSNSRSEMNVSTLELGDSALYLCASSPTVGGNTIYFGEGSWLTVV.

The rearrangement links TRBV9 to TRBJ2-7; D perhaps matches TRBD1 (5 bases). Per the germline V gene, CDR1 is SGDLS and CDR2 is YYNGEE. Trimming pared 0 bases from V and 2 bases from J, leaving 9 bases between. CDR3 length: 14 residues. The CDR3 DNA is TGTGCCAGCAGCGTAGCGGTGACAGCCTACGAGCAGTACTTC. This encodes CASSVAVTAYEQYF.

This chain connects TRBV5-8 to TRBJ2-7; TRBD1 agrees at 7 bases. Germline CDR1 is SGHTS and CDR2 is YDEGEE. The ends lost 6 bases at V and 7 bases at J; junction bases unmatched: 13. This CDR3 spans 14 amino acids. The CDR3 here is CASTLLGGRSEQYF. The DNA of the CDR3 is TGTGCCAGCACCCTATTAGGGGGCAGGTCGGAGCAGTACTTC.

The genes are TRBV10-3 and TRBJ2-1; TRBD1 aligns across 10 bases. V shed 5 bases and J 0 bases; nucleotides not matched to a gene: 4. This CDR3 has 16 amino acids. Germline loops: CDR1 ENHRY, CDR2 SYGVKD. CDR3: CAISSRTGGSYNEQFF. CDR3 DNA: TGTGCCATCAGTTCACGGACAGGGGGCTCCTACAATGAGCAGTTCTTC.

The chain couples TRBV27 to TRBJ2-2; the match to TRBD2 covers 14 bases. This CDR3 is built from 17 residues. CDR1 is MNHEY, CDR2 SMNVEV, per germline (reference sequence). After removal of 5 bases from V and 7 bases from J, the junction contained 9 bases not matched to a gene. The CDR3 region is CASSPTSGRAWIGELFF. The DNA for the CDR3 is TGTGCCAGCAGTCCGACTAGCGGGAGGGCCTGGATCGGGGAGCTGTTTTTT.